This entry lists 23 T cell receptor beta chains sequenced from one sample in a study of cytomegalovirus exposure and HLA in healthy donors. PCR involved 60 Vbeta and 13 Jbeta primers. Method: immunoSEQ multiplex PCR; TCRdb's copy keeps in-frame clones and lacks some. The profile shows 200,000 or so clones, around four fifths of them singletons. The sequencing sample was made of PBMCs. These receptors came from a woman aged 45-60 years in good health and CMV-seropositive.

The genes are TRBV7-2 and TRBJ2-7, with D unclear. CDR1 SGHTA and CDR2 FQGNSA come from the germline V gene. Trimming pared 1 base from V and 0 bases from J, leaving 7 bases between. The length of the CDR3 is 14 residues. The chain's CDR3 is CASSLDSRSYEQYF. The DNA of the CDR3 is TGTGCCAGCAGCTTAGATAGTCGCTCCTACGAGCAGTACTTC.

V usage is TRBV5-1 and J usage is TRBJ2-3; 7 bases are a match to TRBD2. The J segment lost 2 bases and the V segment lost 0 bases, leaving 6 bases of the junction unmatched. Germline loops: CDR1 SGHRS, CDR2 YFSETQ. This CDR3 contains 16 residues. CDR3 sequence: CASSLGSAGYTDTQYF. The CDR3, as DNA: TGCGCCAGCAGCTTGGGATCAGCGGGGTACACAGATACGCAGTATTTT.

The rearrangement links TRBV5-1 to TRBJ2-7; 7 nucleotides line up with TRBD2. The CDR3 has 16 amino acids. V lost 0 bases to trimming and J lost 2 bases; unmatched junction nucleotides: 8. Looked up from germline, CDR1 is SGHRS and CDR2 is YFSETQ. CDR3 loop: CASSLVASGVAYEQYF. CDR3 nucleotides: TGCGCCAGCAGCTTGGTCGCTAGCGGAGTAGCCTACGAGCAGTACTTC. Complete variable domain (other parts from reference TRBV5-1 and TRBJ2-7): KAGVTQTPRYLIKTRGQQVTLSCSPISGHRSVSWYQQTPGQGLQFLFEYFSETQRNKGNFPGRFSGRQFSNSRSEMNVSTLELGDSALYLCASSLVASGVAYEQYFGPGTRLTVT.

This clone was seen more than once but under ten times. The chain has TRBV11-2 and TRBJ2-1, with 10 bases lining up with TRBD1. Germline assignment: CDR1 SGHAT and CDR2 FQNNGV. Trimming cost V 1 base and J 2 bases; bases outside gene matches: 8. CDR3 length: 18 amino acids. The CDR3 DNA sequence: TGTGCCAGCAGCTTAGTCGGGACAGGGGCGGTTACCTACAATGAGCAGTTCTTC. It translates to CASSLVGTGAVTYNEQFF.

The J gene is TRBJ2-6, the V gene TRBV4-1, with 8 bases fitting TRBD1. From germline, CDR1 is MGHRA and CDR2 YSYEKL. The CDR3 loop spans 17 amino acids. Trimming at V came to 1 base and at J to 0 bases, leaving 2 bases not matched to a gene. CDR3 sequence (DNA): TGCGCCAGCAGCCAAGGACAGGGGAACTCTGGGGCCAACGTCCTGACTTTC. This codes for CASSQGQGNSGANVLTF.

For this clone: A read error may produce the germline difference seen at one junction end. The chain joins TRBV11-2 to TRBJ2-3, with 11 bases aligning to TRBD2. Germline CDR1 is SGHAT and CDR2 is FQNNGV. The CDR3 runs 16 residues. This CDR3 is CASSPRLAGLTDTQYF. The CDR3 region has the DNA TGTGCCAGCAGCCCCAGACTAGCGGGGCTTACAGACACGCAGTATTTT.

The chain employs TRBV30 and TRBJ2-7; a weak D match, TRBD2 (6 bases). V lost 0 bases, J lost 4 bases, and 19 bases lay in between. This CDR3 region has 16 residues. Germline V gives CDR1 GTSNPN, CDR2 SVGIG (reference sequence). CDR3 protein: CAWSVPSGEVFYEQYF. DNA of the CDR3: TGTGCCTGGAGTGTACCCTCGGGAGAGGTCTTTTACGAGCAGTACTTC. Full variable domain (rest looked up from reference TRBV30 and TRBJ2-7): SQTIHQWPATLVQPVGSPLSLECTVEGTSNPNLYWYRQAAGRGLQLLFYSVGIGQISSEVPQNLSASRPQDRQFILSSKKLLLSDSGFYLCAWSVPSGEVFYEQYFGPGTRLTVT.

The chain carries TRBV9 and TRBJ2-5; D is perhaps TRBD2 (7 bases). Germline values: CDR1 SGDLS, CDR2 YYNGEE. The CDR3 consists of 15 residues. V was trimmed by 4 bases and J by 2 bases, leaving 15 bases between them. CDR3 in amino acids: CASSYLGGPQETQYF. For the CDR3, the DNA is TGTGCCAGCAGCTACTTGGGGGGGCCACAAGAGACCCAGTACTTC.

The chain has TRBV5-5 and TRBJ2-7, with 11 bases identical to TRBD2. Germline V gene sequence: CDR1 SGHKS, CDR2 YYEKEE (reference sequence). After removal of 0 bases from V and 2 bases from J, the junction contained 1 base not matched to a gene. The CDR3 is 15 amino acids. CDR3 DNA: TGTGCCAGCAGCTTGGTACTAGCGGGGGCCTACGAGCAGTACTTC. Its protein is CASSLVLAGAYEQYF.

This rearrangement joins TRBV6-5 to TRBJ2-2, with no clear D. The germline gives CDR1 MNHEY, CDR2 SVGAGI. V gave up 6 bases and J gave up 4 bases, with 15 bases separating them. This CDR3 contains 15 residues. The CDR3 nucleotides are TGTGCCAGCAGGGCCCGAGGCGGCCTCACCGGGGAGCTGTTTTTT. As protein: CASRARGGLTGELFF.

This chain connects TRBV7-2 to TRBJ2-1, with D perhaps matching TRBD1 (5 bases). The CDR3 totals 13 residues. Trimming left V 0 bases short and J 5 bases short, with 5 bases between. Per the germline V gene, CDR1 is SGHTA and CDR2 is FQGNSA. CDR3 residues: CASSLARDNEQFF. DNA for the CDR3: TGTGCCAGCAGCTTAGCCAGGGACAATGAGCAGTTCTTC.

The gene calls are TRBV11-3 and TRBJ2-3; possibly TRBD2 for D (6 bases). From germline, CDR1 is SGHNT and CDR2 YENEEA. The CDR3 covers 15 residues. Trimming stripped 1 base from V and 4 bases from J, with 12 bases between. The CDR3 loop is CASSLGEDLPDTQYF. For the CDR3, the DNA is TGTGCCAGCAGCTTAGGGGAGGACTTACCAGATACGCAGTATTTT.

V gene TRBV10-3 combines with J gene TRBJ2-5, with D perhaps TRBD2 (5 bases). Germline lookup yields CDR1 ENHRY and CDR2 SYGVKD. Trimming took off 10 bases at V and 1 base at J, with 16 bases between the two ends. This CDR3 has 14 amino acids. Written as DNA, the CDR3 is TGTGCCACCTCCTCGTTGGACTTCCAAGAGACCCAGTACTTC. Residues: CATSSLDFQETQYF.

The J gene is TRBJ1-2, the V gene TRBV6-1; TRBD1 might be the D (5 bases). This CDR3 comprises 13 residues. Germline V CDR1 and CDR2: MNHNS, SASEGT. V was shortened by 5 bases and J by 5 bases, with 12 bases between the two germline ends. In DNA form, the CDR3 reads TGTGCCAGCAGTACCAGTGGGGGGTATGGCTACACCTTC. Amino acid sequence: CASSTSGGYGYTF.

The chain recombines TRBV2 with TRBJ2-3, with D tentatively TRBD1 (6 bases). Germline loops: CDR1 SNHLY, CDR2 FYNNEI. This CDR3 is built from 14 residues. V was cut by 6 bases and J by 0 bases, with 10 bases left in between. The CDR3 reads CASRNRESTDTQYF. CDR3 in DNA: TGTGCCAGCAGGAACAGGGAAAGCACAGATACGCAGTATTTT. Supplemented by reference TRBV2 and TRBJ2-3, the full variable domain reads EPEVTQTPSHQVTQMGQEVILRCVPISNHLYFYWYRQILGQKVEFLVSFYNNEISEKSEIFDDQFSVERPDGSNFTLKIRSTKLEDSAMYFCASRNRESTDTQYFGPGTRLTVL.

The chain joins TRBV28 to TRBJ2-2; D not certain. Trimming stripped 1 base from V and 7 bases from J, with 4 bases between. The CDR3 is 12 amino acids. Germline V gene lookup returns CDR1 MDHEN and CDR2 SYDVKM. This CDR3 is CASSLSYGELFF. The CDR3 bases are TGTGCCAGCAGTTTATCGTACGGGGAGCTGTTTTTT. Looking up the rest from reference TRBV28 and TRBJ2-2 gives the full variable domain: DVKVTQSSRYLVKRTGEKVFLECVQDMDHENMFWYRQDPGLGLRLIYFSYDVKMKEKGDIPEGYSVSREKKERFSLILESASTNQTSMYLCASSLSYGELFFGEGSRLTVL.

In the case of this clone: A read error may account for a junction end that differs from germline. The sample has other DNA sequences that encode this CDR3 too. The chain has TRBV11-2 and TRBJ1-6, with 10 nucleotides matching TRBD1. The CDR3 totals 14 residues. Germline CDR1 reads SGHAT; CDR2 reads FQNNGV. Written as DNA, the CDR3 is TGTGCCAGCAGAGAGGGACAGGGGAATTCGCCCCTCCACTTT. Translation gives CASREGQGNSPLHF.

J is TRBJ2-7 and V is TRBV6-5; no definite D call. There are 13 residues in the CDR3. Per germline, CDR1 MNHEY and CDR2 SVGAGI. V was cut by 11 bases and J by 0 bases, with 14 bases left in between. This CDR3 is CAGTSPSSYEQYF. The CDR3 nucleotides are TGTGCCGGCACCTCCCCGAGCTCCTACGAGCAGTACTTC.

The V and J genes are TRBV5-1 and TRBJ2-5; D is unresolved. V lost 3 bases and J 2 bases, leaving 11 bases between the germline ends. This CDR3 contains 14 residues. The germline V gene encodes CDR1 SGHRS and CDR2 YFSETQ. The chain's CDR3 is CASSSLGKQETQYF. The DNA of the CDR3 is TGCGCCAGCAGCTCCCTAGGAAAACAAGAGACCCAGTACTTC.

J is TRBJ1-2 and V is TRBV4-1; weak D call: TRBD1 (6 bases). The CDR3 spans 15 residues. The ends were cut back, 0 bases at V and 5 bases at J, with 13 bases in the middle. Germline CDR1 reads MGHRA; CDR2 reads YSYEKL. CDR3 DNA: TGCGCCAGCAGCCAAGACGGACAGAACCGGTATGGCTACACCTTC. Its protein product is CASSQDGQNRYGYTF.

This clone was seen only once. The CDR3 is CASSDGQGTDGYTF. The DNA for the CDR3 is TGTGCCAGCAGTGACGGACAGGGGACAGATGGCTACACCTTC. The rearrangement uses TRBV6-4 and TRBJ1-2; 9 bases align to TRBD1. With V trimmed by 2 bases and J by 6 bases, 4 bases remained unmatched. Germline values: CDR1 MRHNA, CDR2 SNTAGT. This CDR3 has 14 amino acids.

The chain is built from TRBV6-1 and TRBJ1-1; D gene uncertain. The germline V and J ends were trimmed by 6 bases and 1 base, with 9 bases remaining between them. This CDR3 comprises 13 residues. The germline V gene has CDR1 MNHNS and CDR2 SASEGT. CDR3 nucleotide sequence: TGTGCCAGCAGCGGACTGGGGAACACTGAAGCTTTCTTT. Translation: CASSGLGNTEAFF.

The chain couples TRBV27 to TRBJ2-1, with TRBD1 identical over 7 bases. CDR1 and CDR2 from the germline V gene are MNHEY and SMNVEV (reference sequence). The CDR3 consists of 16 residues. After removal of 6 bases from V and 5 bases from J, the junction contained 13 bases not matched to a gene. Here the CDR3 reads CASRPKQGKSDNEQFF. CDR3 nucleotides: TGTGCCAGCAGGCCCAAACAGGGGAAATCGGACAATGAGCAGTTCTTC.